A selection of T cell receptor beta chains follows, all from one sample in a study of blood T cell repertoires in COVID-19. TCRdb's copy holds only in-frame clones and misses some; the assay was immunoSEQ multiplex PCR. Of about 9,200 clones detected, 80% to 90% appear once; the ten largest clones hold roughly 9.7%. The specimen was peripheral blood. The receptor set was obtained from a man aged 55 to 70 with acute or convalescent COVID-19. The CDR3 runs from the conserved cysteine through the conserved F or W. A D gene is named only where the DNA matches it firmly. Expanded clones are given a class, and other clones once, few, many or no size at all.

v_call	j_call	d_call	clone_size	cdr3_nt	cdr3_aa
TRBV4-2	TRBJ2-2	TRBD1	NA	TGTGCCAGCAGCCAAGATACAGGGGCCGGGGAGCTGTTTTTT	CASSQDTGAGELFF
TRBV2	TRBJ1-2	NA	NA	TGTGCCAGCAGTGGGGGGGACGGCTACACCTTC	CASSGGDGYTF
TRBV4-1	TRBJ2-7	TRBD2	NA	TGCGCCAGCAGCCCCGGGACTAGCGGGGCTTTCTCCTACGAGCAGTACTTC	CASSPGTSGAFSYEQYF
TRBV3-1/TRBV3-2	TRBJ2-3	NA	NA	TGTGCCAGCAGCCAAGGAGCCTCCGGCACAGATACGCAGTATTTT	CASSQGASGTDTQYF
TRBV9	TRBJ1-4	TRBD1	NA	TGTGCCAGCAGCGTAGGACAGGGGGCGACTTCCGAAAAACTGTTTTTT	CASSVGQGATSEKLFF
TRBV12-3/TRBV12-4	TRBJ1-1	TRBD1	once	TGTGCCAGCAGTTGGACAGGCACTGAAGCTTTCTTT	CASSWTGTEAFF
TRBV7-6	TRBJ2-3	TRBD1	NA	TGTGCCAGCAGCCGGATAACAGGGGCCACAGATACGCAGTATTTT	CASSRITGATDTQYF
TRBV19	TRBJ1-2	TRBD1	NA	TGTGCCAGTAGTGCCGGGACAGGGCTGGGCTACACCTTC	CASSAGTGLGYTF
TRBV6-5	TRBJ1-2	TRBD1	NA	TGTGCCAGCAGTCAGGGGGCGCGAGGCTACACCTTC	CASSQGARGYTF
TRBV6-5	TRBJ2-7	NA	once	TGTGCCAGCAGCCTGGGGCCGACCTACGAGCAGTACTTC	CASSLGPTYEQYF
TRBV4-1	TRBJ2-6	NA	NA	TGCGCCAGCAGCCCCCAGGGATCTGGGGCCAACGTCCTGACTTTC	CASSPQGSGANVLTF
TRBV5-5	TRBJ1-1	NA	NA	TGTGCCAGCAGCTTGGATCTAACAGTTCTTGAAGCTTTCTTT	CASSLDLTVLEAFF
TRBV5-4	TRBJ2-1	NA	NA	TGTGCCAGCAGCTTGGGTCTAGCTAACAATGAGCAGTTCTTC	CASSLGLANNEQFF
TRBV19	TRBJ1-5	NA	NA	TGTGCCAGTAGTGTTGGCCGCAATCAGCCCCAGCATTTT	CASSVGRNQPQHF
TRBV7-2	TRBJ2-4	TRBD1	NA	TGTGCCAGCAGCCAAGACAGGGGGAATGCCAAAAACATTCAGTACTTC	CASSQDRGNAKNIQYF
TRBV12-5	TRBJ2-3	NA	NA	TGTGCTAGTTCGGGGGTATATACGCAGTATTTT	CASSGVYTQYF
TRBV2	TRBJ2-7	TRBD1	NA	TGTGCCAGCAGTGTGAGTTTACAGGGGGGCTACGAGCAGTACTTC	CASSVSLQGGYEQYF
TRBV11-2	TRBJ2-3	TRBD1	NA	TGTGCCAGCAGCCTGGGACAGCCGCCAATCCTCACAGATACGCAGTATTTT	CASSLGQPPILTDTQYF
TRBV6-5	TRBJ1-1	TRBD1	once	TGTGCCAGCAGTTACCGGAGGACAGGAAAAGTCACTGAAGCTTTCTTT	CASSYRRTGKVTEAFF
TRBV19	TRBJ1-5	NA	NA	TGTGCCAGTAGTAAGGGGCGCCAATCATCTCAGCATTTT	CASSKGRQSSQHF
TRBV6-5	TRBJ2-7	NA	NA	TGTGCCAGCAGACCTCCCGGGTACGAGCAGTACTTC	CASRPPGYEQYF
TRBV6-6	TRBJ1-2	TRBD1	NA	TGTGCCAGCACCCGACAGGGGGCCGGTTTGGGAGGCTACACCTTC	CASTRQGAGLGGYTF
TRBV11-1	TRBJ2-7	NA	once	TGTGCCAGCAGCCTAGTTACCTACGAGCAGTACTTC	CASSLVTYEQYF
TRBV27	TRBJ1-5	NA	few	TGTGCCAGCAGCCTGGCGGGGGCGAGGCAGCCCCAGCATTTT	CASSLAGARQPQHF
TRBV10-3	TRBJ1-1	NA	NA	TGTGCCATCAGTGAGTCTCAAGACTTGAACACTGAAGCTTTCTTT	CAISESQDLNTEAFF
TRBV27	TRBJ1-2	NA	NA	TGTGCCAGCAGTGTCAGCGAATCGTCTGGCTACACCTTC	CASSVSESSGYTF
TRBV5-1	TRBJ2-5	TRBD1	NA	TGCGCCAGCAGCTTGGCCGCAGGGGGCTCAGAGACCCAGTACTTC	CASSLAAGGSETQYF
TRBV5-6	TRBJ1-2	NA	once	TGTGCCAGCACCTTGGGACTCTTTTATGGCTACACCTTC	CASTLGLFYGYTF
TRBV5-4	TRBJ2-1	NA	NA	TGTGCCAGCAGCTCCCTCGGAGGGGTTCTAAATGAGCAGTTCTTC	CASSSLGGVLNEQFF
TRBV2	TRBJ1-6	NA	large	TGTGCCAGCAGACCGACTGGGAGCTCCTATAATTCACCCCTCCACTTT	CASRPTGSSYNSPLHF
TRBV24-1	TRBJ1-6	TRBD1	NA	TGTGCCACCAGTGAGGGGACAGGTAGTTCACCCCTCCACTTT	CATSEGTGSSPLHF
TRBV6-5	TRBJ1-2	NA	NA	TGTGCCAGCAGCGAGGAGGGTTTGGGAGTTTATGGCTACACCTTC	CASSEEGLGVYGYTF
TRBV6-5	TRBJ2-2	NA	NA	TGTGCCAGCAGTAAGCAGCGGGCCCGCGTGAGGGAGCTGTTTTTT	CASSKQRARVRELFF
TRBV6-6	TRBJ1-5	NA	NA	TGTGCCAGCACGGGGTGGGGATGGGATCAGCCCCAGCATTTT	CASTGWGWDQPQHF
TRBV18	TRBJ2-5	NA	once	TGTGCCAGCTCACCTTCCGGGAAGCAGACCCAGTACTTC	CASSPSGKQTQYF
TRBV6-2/TRBV6-3	TRBJ2-7	TRBD2	NA	TGTGCCAGCAGTTTCGTACGGGGAGGGCCCTACGAGCAGTACTTC	CASSFVRGGPYEQYF
TRBV2	TRBJ2-7	TRBD1	NA	TGTGCCAGCAGTGAAGGTATTATTGGGACAGCAGGCGAGCAGTACTTC	CASSEGIIGTAGEQYF
TRBV6-2/TRBV6-3	TRBJ2-1	TRBD2	few	TGTGCCAGCAGCCCCGCCGGGACTAGCGGCTACAATGAGCAGTTCTTC	CASSPAGTSGYNEQFF
TRBV11-2	TRBJ2-7	NA	NA	TGTGCCAGCAGTCCTCGGACCCAGGGCCCCTACGAGCAGTACTTC	CASSPRTQGPYEQYF
TRBV15	TRBJ2-1	NA	NA	TGTGCCACCAGCAGAACAGGGAGCTCCTACAATGAGCAGTTCTTC	CATSRTGSSYNEQFF
TRBV10-1	TRBJ2-1	NA	NA	TGCGCCAGCAGTTCACCGCACAGGGCCGATGAGCAGTTCTTC	CASSSPHRADEQFF
TRBV11-2	TRBJ1-4	NA	NA	TGTGCCAGCAGCGAGGGCGGCGGCCGAAAACTGTTTTTT	CASSEGGGRKLFF
TRBV7-9	TRBJ2-1	TRBD2	NA	TGTGCCAGCAGCTTTCGGACTAGCGGGAGGGCCAACGAGCAGTTCTTC	CASSFRTSGRANEQFF
TRBV12-3/TRBV12-4	TRBJ2-1	NA	NA	TGTGCCAGCAGTACAGGCTTCTACAATGAGCAGTTCTTC	CASSTGFYNEQFF
TRBV5-6	TRBJ2-5	TRBD2	once	TGTGCCAGCAGCTTGAAGCGGGGCATCATTTTGGAGACCCAGTACTTC	CASSLKRGIILETQYF
TRBV3-1/TRBV3-2	TRBJ2-7	NA	NA	TGTGCCAGCAGCCCCGCTAGCGCCTACGAGCAGTACTTC	CASSPASAYEQYF
TRBV7-9	TRBJ2-1	TRBD2	NA	TGTGCCAGCAGCTTAGCGATGTCCGGGAGGCTCTACAATGAGCAGTTCTTC	CASSLAMSGRLYNEQFF
TRBV6-2/TRBV6-3	TRBJ1-1	TRBD1	NA	TGTGCCAGCAGTGGTGGGACAGGGACCATGAACACTGAAGCTTTCTTT	CASSGGTGTMNTEAFF